This TCR beta chain came from a study of T-cell memory formation after mild COVID-19. The study's findings and limits: Clones from the second wave (peaking day 37) had unconfirmed SARS-CoV-2 specificity. Among clones contracting day 15 to 85, CD4/CD8 was balanced, whereas later expanders leaned CD4+.

This CDR3 region has 13 residues. V was clipped by 7 bases and J by 5 bases; unmatched bases: 7. CDR1 is SQVTM and CDR2 is ANQGSEA in the germline V gene. Each CDR3 protein gets one entry after TCRdb re-called the 5' RACE reads with MiXCR. The sample holds approximately 230,000 distinct CDR3 sequences, about 17% seen once. About this clonotype itself: Its cognate antigen is unknown.

The sequence derives from a man between 18 and 29 years old who had mild COVID-19 (a few samples of this study predate the infection). Cell type and time point are not known. Sequenced: PBMCs or a T cell subset sorted from them (not recorded which). The chain combines TRBV29-1 with TRBJ2-5, with 10 nucleotides matching TRBD2. The CDR3 region has the DNA TGCAGCGGCAAGCGGGGGGGCGGGGAGACCCAGTACTTC. This codes for CSGKRGGGETQYF.